This T cell receptor beta chain was sequenced for a study of CXCR3-negative and CXCR3-positive naive CD8 T cells. Triplicate sorts, 300,000 or so cells apiece, were made for each CD8+ T cell subset. Phenotypically, naive CD8+ T cells corresponded to CD45RO-CCR7+CD27+CD95-. Regarding the study as a whole: In naive cells, CXCR3-negative and CXCR3-positive subsets had similar TRBV-TRBJ usage; memory cells differed. In cryopreserved cells, CXCR3 expression partially decreased, and fresh PBMCs were used in most assays. Naive cells that were CXCR3-positive had more hydrophobic TRB CDR3s (compared with CXCR3-negative naive cells).

Details on this clonotype: As yet, its antigen is unknown.

UMI-labeled TRB cDNA libraries were prepared by 5' RACE. TCRdb re-analyzed the 5' RACE reads; it lists each CDR3 protein once, without DNA. The repertoire table contains around 95,000 distinct CDR3 sequences. The CDR3 is 11 amino acids. The germline gives CDR1 SNHLY, CDR2 FYNNEI. The chain couples TRBV2 to TRBJ2-7. The sequenced sample consisted of naive CXCR3+ CD8+ T cells from blood. As to subset: CD45RO-CCR7+CD27+CD95- naive CD8+ T cells expressing CXCR3 (TNR3+). This TCR was sampled from a human donor in good health. Some clones in this sample may be carry-over from other donors' samples. The CDR3 reads CASSGGYEQYF.